This T cell receptor (beta chain) is from a study of control samples from healthy donors and cancer patients (dated by TCRdb to the early 2020s). Library construction relied on the immunoSEQ multiplex PCR assay. TCRdb carries this immuneACCESS record with in-frame sequences only. Its versions omit some clonotypes, under half of them owing to an unresolved V gene in the studies checked, with the rest unexplained. The table for this sample lists roughly 120,000 clones; roughly 89% of them were counted only once. 9.5% to 13% of the sample goes to the ten largest clones. In the germline V gene (reference sequence), CDR1 corresponds to WNHNN and CDR2 to SYGVQD. V is clipped by 2 bases and J by 8 bases, and the sequence between their germline boundaries is 4 bases long. Including the terminal cysteine and phenylalanine, the CDR3 comprises 11 residues. Of all the DNA, just the CDR3 is kept, 33 bases in frame from base 1.

On this clone itself: Its antigen target is currently unknown. No much larger clone is present one base from it, and per-base qualities are unavailable.

The receptor comes from a man between 25 and 39 years old in good health. The V and J genes are TRBV10-1 and TRBJ2-1, with no reliable assignment of the D segment. The specimen sequenced was blood. The CDR3 reads as follows: CASSEGYEQFF. The nucleotide sequence is given as TGCGCCAGCAGTGAGGGATATGAGCAGTTCTTC.